The clone carrying this T cell receptor (beta chain) was recorded a few times. Antigen: not known. A clone one base away is much larger, so this may be a read error. Within the sample, other DNA sequences also encode this same CDR3. The CDR3 sequence is 17 residues long. Per the germline V gene, CDR1 is MGHDK and CDR2 is SYGVNS. Between the trimmed V and J ends, which lost 6 bases and 5 bases, there was a span of 25 bases. The data belong to a study of metastatic and nonmetastatic thyroid tumors. Study summary: Peripheral blood and tumor or nodule samples from malignant and benign thyroid patients were compared. General study results and limits: Malignant tumors reportedly showed significantly higher TCR beta diversity than benign nodules in both blood and tumor.

In the study's own analysis: What underpinned the distant-metastasis classifier for papillary thyroid cancer was the set of CDR3 differences across clinicopathological groups. TCRdb re-clonotyped the PCR reads via MiXCR. The V and J calls and clone size come from TCRdb's table, not from the authors' own analysis. The top ten hold 3.3% of the sample, which has some 25,000 clones, 15% seen once. Thyroid surgery had not been preceded by any treatment in any patient. What was sequenced was blood. The rearrangement joins TRBV25-1 to TRBJ2-5, with D perhaps TRBD1 or TRBD2 (5 bases each). This receptor was obtained from a female donor with papillary thyroid cancer or a benign thyroid nodule (not recorded which). Some clones in this sample may be carry-over from other donors' samples. The CDR3 sequence: CASRGRLADPKGETQYF. For the CDR3, the DNA is TGTGCCAGCAGAGGTAGGCTAGCAGACCCCAAGGGGGAGACCCAGTACTTC.